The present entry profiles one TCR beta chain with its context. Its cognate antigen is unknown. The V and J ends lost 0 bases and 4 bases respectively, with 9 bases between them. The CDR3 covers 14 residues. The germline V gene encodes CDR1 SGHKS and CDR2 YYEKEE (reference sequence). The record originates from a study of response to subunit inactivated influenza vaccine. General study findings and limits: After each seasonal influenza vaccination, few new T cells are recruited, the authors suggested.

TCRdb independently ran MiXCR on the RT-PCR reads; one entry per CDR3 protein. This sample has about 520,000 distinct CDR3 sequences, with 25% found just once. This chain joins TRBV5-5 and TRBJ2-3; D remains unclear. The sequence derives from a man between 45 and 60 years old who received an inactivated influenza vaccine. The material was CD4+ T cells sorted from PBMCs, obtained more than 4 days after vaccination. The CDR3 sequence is CASSLAWGADTQYF. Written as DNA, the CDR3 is TGTGCCAGCAGCTTGGCCTGGGGTGCAGATACGCAGTATTTT.